This T cell receptor beta chain originates from a study of blood T cell repertoires in COVID-19. About the research overall: PBMCs, B-cell-depleted T cells, or T cells provided the cDNA or gDNA that made up the material.

Authors' data handling: Amplification from reference gene primers served as the basis for estimated nucleated cell counts. Clones were read by immunoSEQ multiplex PCR, and TCRdb kept only the in-frame ones, dropping some. V and J calls plus clone size are reproduced from that table; the DNA served to infer D and trimming. The sample holds 130,000 or so clones; 84% are singletons and the top ten take 10% to 15%. V lost 5 bases, J lost 6 bases, and 8 bases stayed unmatched. In germline, CDR1 is SGHNT, CDR2 YENEEA. This CDR3 spans 14 amino acids. Sequencing was performed on peripheral blood. The V call is TRBV11-3, the J call TRBJ2-7; 9 positions agree with TRBD1. The sequence was collected from a human donor in a cohort sampled during active COVID-19. Written as DNA, the CDR3 is TGTGCCAGCAGCCCGGGACAGGGTAGGACCGAGCAGTACTTC. This encodes CASSPGQGRTEQYF.